The clone carrying this TCR beta chain has more than one count but fewer than ten. Its antigen is currently unknown. This entry is derived from a study of T cells after yellow fever vaccination. Study at large: Fractions of low cell number were prepared using SMART-Seq v4 Ultra Low Input. Study-wide results and caveats: Abundant clonotypes (contaminants from the bulk population) could be present in FACS-sorted repertoires. A minor fraction of clonotypes spanned both CD4 and CD8 compartments.

Generation of TCR cDNA used 5'RACE template switching (which added a universal primer site and UMIs). A single record per CDR3 protein comes from TCRdb applying MiXCR to the 5' RACE reads. The data show roughly 260,000 distinct CDR3 sequences, with 10% to 15% seen just once and 0.45% to 0.65% held by the top ten. The CDR3 is 15 amino acids. In germline, CDR1 is MDHEN, CDR2 SYDVKM. V dropped 6 bases and J dropped 5 bases, with 17 bases sitting between them. Sequenced here: CD4+ T cells sorted from PBMCs, sampled 45 days after the yellow fever booster vaccination. The clonotype was recovered from a man aged 25 to 45 who received the YFV17D yellow fever vaccine. The gene calls are TRBV28 and TRBJ2-1, with a weak D call TRBD2 (6 bases). CDR3 in amino acids: CASSLTTSSHNEQFF. The CDR3 region has the DNA TGTGCCAGCAGCCTAACTACTAGCAGCCACAATGAGCAGTTCTTC.